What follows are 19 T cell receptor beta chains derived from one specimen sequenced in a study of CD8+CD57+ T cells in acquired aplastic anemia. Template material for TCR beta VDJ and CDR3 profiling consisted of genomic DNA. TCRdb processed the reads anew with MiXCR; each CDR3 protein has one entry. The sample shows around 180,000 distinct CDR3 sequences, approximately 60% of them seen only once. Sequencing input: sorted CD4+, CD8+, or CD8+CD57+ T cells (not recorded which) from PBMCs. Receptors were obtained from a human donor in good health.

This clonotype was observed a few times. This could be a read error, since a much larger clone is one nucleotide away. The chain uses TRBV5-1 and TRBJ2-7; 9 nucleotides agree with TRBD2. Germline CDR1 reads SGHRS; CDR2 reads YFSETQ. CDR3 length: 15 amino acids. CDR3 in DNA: TGCGCCAGCAGCCCATGGACTAGCGATATCTACGAGCAGCACTTC. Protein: CASSPWTSDIYEQHF. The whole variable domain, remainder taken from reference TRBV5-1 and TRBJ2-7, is KAGVTQTPRYLIKTRGQQVTLSCSPISGHRSVSWYQQTPGQGLQFLFEYFSETQRNKGNFPGRFSGRQFSNSRSEMNVSTLELGDSALYLCASSPWTSDIYEQHFGPGTRLTVT.

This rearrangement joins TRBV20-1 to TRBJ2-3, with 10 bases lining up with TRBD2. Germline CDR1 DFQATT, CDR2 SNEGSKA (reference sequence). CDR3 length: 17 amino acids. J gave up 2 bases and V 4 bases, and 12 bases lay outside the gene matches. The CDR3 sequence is CSAIGPRLAGDTDTQYF. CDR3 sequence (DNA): TGCAGTGCTATAGGCCCCCGGCTAGCGGGGGACACAGATACGCAGTATTTT.

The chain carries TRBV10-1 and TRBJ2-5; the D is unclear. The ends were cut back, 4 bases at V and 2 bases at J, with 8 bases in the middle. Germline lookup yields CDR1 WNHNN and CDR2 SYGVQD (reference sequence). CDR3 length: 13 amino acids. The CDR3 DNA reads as TGCGCCAGCAGTGGGCAGATACAAGAGACCCAGTACTTC. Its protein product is CASSGQIQETQYF.

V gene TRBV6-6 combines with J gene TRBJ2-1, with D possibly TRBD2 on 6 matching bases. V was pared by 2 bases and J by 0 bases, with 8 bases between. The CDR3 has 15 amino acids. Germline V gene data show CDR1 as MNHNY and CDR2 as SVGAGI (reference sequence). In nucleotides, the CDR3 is TGTGCCAGCAGTTACGGAGGGAGCTCCTACAATGAGCAGTTCTTC. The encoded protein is CASSYGGSSYNEQFF.

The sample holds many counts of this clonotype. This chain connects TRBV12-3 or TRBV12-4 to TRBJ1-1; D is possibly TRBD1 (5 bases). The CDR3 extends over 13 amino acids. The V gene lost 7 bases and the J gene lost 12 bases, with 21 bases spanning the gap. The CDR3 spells CASNLGVIGETFF. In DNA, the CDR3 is TGTGCCAGCAACCTAGGGGTAATCGGTGAGACTTTCTTT.

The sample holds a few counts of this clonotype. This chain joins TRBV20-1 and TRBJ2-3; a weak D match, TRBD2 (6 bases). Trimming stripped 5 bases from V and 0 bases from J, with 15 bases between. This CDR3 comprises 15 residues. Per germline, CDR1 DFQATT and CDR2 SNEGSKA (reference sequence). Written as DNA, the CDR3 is TGCAGTGCTCCTGTTGCGGGGTTAAGCACAGATACGCAGTATTTT. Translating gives CSAPVAGLSTDTQYF.

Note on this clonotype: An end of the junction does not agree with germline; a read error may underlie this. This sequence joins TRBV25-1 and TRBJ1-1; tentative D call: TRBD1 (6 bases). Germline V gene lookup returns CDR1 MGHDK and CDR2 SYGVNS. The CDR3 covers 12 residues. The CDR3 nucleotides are TGTGCCAGCAGGGACAGCTGGACTGAAGTTTTCTTT. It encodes CASRDSWTEVFF.

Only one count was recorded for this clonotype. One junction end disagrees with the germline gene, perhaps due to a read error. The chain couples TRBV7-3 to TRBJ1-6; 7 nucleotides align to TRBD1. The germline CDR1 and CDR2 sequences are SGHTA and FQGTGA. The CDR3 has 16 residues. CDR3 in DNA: TGTGCCAGCAGTTTAAATGGGCCCCTACAGGGGTCACCCCTCCACTTT. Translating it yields CASSLNGPLQGSPLHF.

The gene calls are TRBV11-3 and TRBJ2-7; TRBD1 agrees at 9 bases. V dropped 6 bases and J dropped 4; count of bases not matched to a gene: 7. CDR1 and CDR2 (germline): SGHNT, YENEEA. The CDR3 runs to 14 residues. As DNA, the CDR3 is TGTGCCAGCAGTCCGGGACAGGGCCAATACGAGCAGTACTTC. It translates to CASSPGQGQYEQYF.

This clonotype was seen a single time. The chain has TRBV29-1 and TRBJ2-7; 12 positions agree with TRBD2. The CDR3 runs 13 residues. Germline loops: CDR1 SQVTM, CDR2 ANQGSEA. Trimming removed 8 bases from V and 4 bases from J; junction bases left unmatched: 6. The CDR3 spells CSLTSGSGYEQYF. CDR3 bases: TGCAGCTTGACTAGCGGGAGTGGGTACGAGCAGTACTTC.

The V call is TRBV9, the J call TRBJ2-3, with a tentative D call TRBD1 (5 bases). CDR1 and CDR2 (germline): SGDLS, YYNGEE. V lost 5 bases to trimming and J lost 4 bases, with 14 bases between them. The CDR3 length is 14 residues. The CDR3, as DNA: TGTGCCAGCAGGGACCAAACAGGAGCAGATACGCAGTATTTT. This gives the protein CASRDQTGADTQYF.

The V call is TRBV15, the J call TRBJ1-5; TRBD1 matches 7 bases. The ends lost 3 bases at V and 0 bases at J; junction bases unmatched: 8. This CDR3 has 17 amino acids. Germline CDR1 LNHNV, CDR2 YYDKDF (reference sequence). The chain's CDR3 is CATSSTGEAYSNQPQHF. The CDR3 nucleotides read TGTGCCACCAGCAGCACAGGGGAAGCATATAGCAATCAGCCCCAGCATTTT.

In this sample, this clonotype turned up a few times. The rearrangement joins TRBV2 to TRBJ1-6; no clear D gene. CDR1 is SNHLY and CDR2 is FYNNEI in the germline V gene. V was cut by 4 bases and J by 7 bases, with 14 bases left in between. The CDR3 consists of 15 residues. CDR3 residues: CASSVGGTWNSPLHF. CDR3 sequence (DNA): TGTGCCAGCAGTGTAGGTGGAACGTGGAATTCACCCCTCCACTTT.

As DNA, the CDR3 is TGCAGTGCAAACACAGGGGGCGCGAATTCACCCCTCCACTTT. This gives the protein CSANTGGANSPLHF. The rearrangement joins TRBV20-1 to TRBJ1-6; 9 nucleotides agree with TRBD1. J was trimmed by 7 bases and V by 6 bases; bases with no gene match: 7. The CDR3 contains 14 residues. CDR1 and CDR2 (germline): DFQATT, SNEGSKA (reference sequence).

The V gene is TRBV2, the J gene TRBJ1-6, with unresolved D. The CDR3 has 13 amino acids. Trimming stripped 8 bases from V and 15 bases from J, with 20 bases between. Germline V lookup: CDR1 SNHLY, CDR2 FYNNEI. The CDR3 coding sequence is TGTGCCAGCCTTGCCTTTGTCGTGGATCTCCTCCACTTT. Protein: CASLAFVVDLLHF.

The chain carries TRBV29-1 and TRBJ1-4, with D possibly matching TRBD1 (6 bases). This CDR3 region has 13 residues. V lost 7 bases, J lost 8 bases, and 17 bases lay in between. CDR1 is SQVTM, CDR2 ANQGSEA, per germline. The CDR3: CSARWGAGEKLFF. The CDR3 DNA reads TGCAGCGCCCGGTGGGGGGCAGGGGAAAAACTGTTTTTT.

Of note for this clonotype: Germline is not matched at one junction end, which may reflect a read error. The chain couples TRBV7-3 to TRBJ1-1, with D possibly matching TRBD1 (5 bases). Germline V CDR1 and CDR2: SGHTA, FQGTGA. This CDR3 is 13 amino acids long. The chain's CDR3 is CASSRTRNTEALF. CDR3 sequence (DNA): TGTGCCAGCAGCCGGACAAGAAACACTGAAGCTCTCTTT.

CDR3 protein: CASSFGEGQAFF. The CDR3 DNA sequence: TGTGCCAGCAGCTTCGGAGAGGGACAGGCGTTCTTC. The chain joins TRBV7-9 to TRBJ2-1; 8 bases agree with TRBD1. Germline assignment: CDR1 SEHNR and CDR2 FQNEAQ (reference sequence). V trimming: 3 bases; J trimming: 15 bases; junction bases outside the gene matches: 7. CDR3 length: 12 amino acids. The complete variable domain, with remaining parts taken from reference TRBV7-9 and TRBJ2-1, reads DTGVSQNPRHKITKRGQNVTFRCDPISEHNRLYWYRQTLGQGPEFLTYFQNEAQLEKSRLLSDRFSAERPKGSFSTLEIQRTEQGDSAMYLCASSFGEGQAFFGPGTRLTVL.

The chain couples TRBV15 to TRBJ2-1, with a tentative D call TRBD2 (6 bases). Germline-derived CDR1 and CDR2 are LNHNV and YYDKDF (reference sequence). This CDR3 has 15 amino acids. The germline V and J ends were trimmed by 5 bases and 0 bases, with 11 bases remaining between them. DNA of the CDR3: TGTGCCACCAGCTTGGGGGGAAGCTCCTACAATGAGCAGTTCTTC. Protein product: CATSLGGSSYNEQFF.